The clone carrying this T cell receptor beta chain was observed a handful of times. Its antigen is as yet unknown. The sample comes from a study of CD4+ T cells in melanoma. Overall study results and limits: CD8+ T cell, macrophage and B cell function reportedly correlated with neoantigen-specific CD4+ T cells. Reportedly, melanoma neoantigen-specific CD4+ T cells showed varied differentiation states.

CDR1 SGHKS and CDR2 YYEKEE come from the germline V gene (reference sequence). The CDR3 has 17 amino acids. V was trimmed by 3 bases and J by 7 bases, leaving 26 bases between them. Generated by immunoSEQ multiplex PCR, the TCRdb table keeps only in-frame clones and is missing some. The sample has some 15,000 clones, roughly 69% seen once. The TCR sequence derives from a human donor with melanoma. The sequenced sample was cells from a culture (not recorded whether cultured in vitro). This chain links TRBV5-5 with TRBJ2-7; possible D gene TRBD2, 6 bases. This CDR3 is CASSSTPFAGKGVEQYF. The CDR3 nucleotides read TGTGCCAGCAGCTCCACCCCCTTTGCGGGGAAAGGGGTAGAGCAGTACTTC.